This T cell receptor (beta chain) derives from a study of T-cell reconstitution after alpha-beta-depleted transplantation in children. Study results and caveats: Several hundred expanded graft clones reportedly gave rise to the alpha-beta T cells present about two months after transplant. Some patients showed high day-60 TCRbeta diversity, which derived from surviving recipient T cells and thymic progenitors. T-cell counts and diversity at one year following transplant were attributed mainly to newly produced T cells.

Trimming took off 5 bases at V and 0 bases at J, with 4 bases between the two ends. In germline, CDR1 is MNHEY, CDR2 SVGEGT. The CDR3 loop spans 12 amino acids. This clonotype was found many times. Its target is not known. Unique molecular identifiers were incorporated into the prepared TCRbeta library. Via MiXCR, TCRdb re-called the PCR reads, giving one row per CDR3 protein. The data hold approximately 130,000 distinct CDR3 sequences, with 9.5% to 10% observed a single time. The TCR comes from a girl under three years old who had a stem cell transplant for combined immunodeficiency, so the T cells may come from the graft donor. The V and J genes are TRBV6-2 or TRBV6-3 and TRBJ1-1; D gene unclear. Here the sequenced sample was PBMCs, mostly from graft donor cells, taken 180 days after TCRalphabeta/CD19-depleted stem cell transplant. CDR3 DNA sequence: TGTGCCAGCAGTAGGCTGAACACTGAAGCTTTCTTT. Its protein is CASSRLNTEAFF.